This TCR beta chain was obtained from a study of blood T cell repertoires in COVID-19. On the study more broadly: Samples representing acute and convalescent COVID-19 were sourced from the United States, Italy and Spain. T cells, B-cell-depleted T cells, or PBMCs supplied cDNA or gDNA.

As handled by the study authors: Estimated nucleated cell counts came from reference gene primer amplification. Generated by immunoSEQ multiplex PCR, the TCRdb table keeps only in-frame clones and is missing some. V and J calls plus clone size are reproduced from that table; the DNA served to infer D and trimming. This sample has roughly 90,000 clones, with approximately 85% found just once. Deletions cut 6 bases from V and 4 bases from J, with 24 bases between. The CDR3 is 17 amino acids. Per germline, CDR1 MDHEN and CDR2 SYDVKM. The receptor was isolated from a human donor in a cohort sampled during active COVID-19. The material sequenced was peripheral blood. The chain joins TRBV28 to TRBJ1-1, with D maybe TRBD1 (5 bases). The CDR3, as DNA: TGTGCCAGCAGAGGGGAAGGGTTTAACCGGCGGGGCACTGAAGCTTTCTTT. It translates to CASRGEGFNRRGTEAFF.